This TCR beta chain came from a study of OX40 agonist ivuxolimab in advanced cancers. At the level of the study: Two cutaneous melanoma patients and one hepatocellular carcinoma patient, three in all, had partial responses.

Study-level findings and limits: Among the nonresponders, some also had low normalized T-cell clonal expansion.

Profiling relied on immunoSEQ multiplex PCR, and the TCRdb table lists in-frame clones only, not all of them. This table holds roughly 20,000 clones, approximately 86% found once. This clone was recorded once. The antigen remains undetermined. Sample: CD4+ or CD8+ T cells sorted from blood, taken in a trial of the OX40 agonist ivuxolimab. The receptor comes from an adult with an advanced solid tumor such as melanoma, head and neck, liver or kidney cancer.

The CDR3 coding sequence is TGTGCCAGCAGCCACTCAACTGACCCGAGACAGCCCCAGCATTTT. Residues: CASSHSTDPRQPQHF. V is TRBV4-2 and J is TRBJ1-5; D call uncertain. CDR1 is LGHNA, CDR2 YNFKEQ, per germline. This CDR3 is 15 amino acids long. V was shortened by 3 bases and J by 7 bases, with 16 bases between the two germline ends.